This T cell receptor delta chain was obtained from a study of γδ T cells in repeated Plasmodium falciparum infection. In the study overall: Donors had four controlled P. falciparum NF54 infections over roughly 640 days. Study results and limitations: Many TCRgamma sequences overlapped between individuals in stable Vgamma9/Vdelta2+ repertoires.

TCRdb used CATT to re-call clones from the multiplex PCR reads. The sample yields tens of thousands of delta-chain clones, 0.98% seen once. The CDR3 consists of 18 residues. Germline CDR1 reads GEAIGNYY; CDR2 reads EKD. Vgamma9/Vdelta2+ and Vdelta2-negative gammadelta T cells were flow-sorted from PBMC for bulk sequencing. Comment on this clone: Its matching antigen is unknown. Translating this DNA gives a protein that differs at residue 3 from the TCRdb one, which belongs to a much larger clone; a read error is likely, and the protein shown is this translation.

J is TRDJ1 and V is TRDV2; TRDD3 agrees at 9 bases. The J gene was missing in TCRdb and was found by matching the end of the DNA to germline. The TCR sequence derives from a pool of human donors (malaria-infected and uninfected, not separated). Sequences were obtained from gamma-delta T cells from blood. The CDR3 sequence: CARDTGYWGTLLTNKLIF. Written as DNA, the CDR3 is TGTGCCCGTGACACCGGCTACTGGGGGACGCTCCTGACCAATAAACTCATCTTT.